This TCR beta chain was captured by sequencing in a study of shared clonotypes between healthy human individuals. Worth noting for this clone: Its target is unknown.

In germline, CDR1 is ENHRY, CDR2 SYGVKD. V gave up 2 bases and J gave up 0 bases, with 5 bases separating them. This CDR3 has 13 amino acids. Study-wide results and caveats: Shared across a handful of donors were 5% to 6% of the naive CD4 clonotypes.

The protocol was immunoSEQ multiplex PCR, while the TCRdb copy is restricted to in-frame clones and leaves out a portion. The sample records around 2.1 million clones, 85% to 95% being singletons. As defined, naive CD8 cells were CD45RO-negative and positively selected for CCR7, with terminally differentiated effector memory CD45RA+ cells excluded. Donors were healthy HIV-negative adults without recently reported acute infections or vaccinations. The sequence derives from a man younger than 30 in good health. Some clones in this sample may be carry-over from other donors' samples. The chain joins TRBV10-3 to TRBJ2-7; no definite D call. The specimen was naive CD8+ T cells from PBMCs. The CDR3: CAISEIGSYEQYF. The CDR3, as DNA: TGTGCCATCAGTGAGATCGGCTCCTACGAGCAGTACTTC.